Sequencing of this TCR beta chain was carried out in a study of T-cell memory formation after mild COVID-19. The junction had 8 bases not matched to a gene; V was cut back by 4 bases and J by 3 bases. Germline-derived CDR1 and CDR2 are MGHRA and YSYEKL. This CDR3 region has 16 residues. TCRdb reprocessed the 5' RACE reads with MiXCR, giving one entry per CDR3 protein. The repertoire holds more than 250,000 distinct CDR3 sequences, under 20% seen once, with under 25% in the top ten. This clonotype was recorded a few times. The chain combines TRBV4-1 with TRBJ1-3; 8 bases match TRBD1. Sample: PBMCs or a T cell subset sorted from them (not recorded which). This clonotype was obtained from a man aged 18-30 years who had mild COVID-19 (a few samples of this study predate the infection). Cell type and time point are not known. In nucleotides, the CDR3 is TGCGCCAGCAGCCCACCGGACAGGGTGGTTGGAAACACCATATATTTT. It is translated as CASSPPDRVVGNTIYF.